This TCR beta chain came from a study of radiation and T cells in renal cell carcinoma. Study context: Nephrectomy followed 15 Gy stereotactic body radiation by 4 weeks. Overall study results and limits: In blood, top tumor clones expanded by 2 weeks, shrinking by 4.

The table came from immunoSEQ multiplex PCR; TCRdb's copy has only in-frame clones and leaves some out. Of approximately 140,000 clones listed, around four fifths are singletons. Time point denoted: baseline pretreatment blood. Documented treatment: 15 Gy SBRT to primary tumor, nephrectomy 4 weeks later. The tumor was a clear cell renal cell carcinoma. Regarding this clone: Its antigen is not known.

This CDR3 is built from 14 residues. V dropped 5 bases and J dropped 8; count of bases not matched to a gene: 6. Germline V gene data show CDR1 as LNHDA and CDR2 as SQIVND (reference sequence). The clonotype was recovered from a woman aged 45-65 years with renal cell carcinoma. This chain uses TRBV19 with TRBJ2-4; 10 bases align to TRBD1. The material sequenced was blood, taken from a patient whose treatment included radiotherapy and nephrectomy. The CDR3 sequence: CASSLTGGLYIQYF. The CDR3 nucleotides read TGTGCCAGTAGTTTGACAGGGGGCTTGTACATTCAGTACTTC.